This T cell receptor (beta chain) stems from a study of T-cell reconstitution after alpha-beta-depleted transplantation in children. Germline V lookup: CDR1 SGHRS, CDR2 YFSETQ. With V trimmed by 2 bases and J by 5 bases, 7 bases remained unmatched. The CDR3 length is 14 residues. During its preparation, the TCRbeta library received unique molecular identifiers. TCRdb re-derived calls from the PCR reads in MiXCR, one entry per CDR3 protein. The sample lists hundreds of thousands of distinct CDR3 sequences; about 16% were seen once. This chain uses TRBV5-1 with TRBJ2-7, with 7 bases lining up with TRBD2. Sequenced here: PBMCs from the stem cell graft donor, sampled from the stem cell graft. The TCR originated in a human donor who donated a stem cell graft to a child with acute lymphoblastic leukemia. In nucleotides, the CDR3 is TGCGCCAGCAGCTTCTTAGGGAGCGGGGACGAGCAGTACTTC. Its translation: CASSFLGSGDEQYF.